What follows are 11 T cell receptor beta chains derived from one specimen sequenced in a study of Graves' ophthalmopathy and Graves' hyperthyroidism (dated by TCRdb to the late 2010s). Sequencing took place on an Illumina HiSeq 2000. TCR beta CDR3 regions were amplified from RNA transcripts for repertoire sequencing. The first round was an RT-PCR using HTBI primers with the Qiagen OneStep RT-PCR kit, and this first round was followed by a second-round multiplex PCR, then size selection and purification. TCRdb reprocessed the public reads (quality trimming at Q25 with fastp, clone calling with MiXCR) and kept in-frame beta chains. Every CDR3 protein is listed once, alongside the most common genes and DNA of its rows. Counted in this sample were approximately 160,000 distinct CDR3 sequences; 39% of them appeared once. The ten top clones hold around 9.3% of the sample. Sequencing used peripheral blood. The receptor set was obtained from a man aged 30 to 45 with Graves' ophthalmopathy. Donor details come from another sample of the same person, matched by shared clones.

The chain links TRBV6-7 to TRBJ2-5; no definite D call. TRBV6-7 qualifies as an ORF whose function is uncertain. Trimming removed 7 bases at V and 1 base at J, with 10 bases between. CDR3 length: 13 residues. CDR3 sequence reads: CASKRHPQETQYF. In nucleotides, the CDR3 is TGTGCCAGCAAGAGACACCCCCAAGAGACCCAGTACTTC.

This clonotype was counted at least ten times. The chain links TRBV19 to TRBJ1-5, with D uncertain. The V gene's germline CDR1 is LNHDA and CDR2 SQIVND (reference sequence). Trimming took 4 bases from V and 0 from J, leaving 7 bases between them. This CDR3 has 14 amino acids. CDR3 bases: TGTGCCAGTAGTAAGGTGCATAGCAATCAGCCCCAGCATTTT. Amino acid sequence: CASSKVHSNQPQHF.

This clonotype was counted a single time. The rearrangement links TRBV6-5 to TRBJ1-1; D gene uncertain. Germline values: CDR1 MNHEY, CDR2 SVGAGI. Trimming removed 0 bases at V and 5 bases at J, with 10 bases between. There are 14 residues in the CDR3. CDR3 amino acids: CASSYSNSQTEAFF. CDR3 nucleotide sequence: TGTGCCAGCAGTTACTCGAACAGTCAGACTGAAGCTTTCTTT.

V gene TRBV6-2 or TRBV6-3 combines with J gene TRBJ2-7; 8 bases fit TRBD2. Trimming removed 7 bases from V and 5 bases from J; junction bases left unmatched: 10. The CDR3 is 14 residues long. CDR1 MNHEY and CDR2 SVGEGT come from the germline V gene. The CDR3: CASTKPGLVNEQYF. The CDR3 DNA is TGTGCCAGCACCAAGCCGGGACTAGTGAACGAGCAGTACTTC.

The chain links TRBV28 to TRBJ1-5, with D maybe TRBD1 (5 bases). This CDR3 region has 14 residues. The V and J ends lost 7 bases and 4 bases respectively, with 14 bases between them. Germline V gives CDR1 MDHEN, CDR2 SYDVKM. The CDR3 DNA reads TGTGCCAGCACCGAGTCGGACAAAAATCAGCCCCAGCATTTT. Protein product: CASTESDKNQPQHF.

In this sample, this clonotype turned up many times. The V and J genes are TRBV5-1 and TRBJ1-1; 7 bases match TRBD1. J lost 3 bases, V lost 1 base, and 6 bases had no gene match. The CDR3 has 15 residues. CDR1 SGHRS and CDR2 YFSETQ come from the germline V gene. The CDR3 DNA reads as TGCGCCAGCAGCTTGTCCGGGACAGCCCACACTGAAGCTTTCTTT. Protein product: CASSLSGTAHTEAFF.

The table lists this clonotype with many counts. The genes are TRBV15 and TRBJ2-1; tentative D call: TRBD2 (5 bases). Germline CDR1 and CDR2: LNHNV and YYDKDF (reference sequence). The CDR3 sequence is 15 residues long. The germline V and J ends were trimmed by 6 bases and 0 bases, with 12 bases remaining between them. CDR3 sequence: CATSISGSSYNEQFF. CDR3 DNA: TGTGCCACCAGTATAAGCGGTTCCTCCTACAATGAGCAGTTCTTC.

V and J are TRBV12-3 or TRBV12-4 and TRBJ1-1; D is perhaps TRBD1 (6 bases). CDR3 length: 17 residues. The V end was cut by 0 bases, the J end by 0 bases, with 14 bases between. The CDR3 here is CASSLAFRGQLNTEAFF. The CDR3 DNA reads TGTGCCAGCAGTTTAGCTTTCCGAGGACAGCTGAACACTGAAGCTTTCTTT.

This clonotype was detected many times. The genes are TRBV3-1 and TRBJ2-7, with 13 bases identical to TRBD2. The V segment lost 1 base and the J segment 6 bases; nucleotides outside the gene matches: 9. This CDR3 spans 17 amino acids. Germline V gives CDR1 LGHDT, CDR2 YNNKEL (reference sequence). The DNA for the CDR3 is TGTGCCAGCAGCCAAGGGAGGACTAGCGGGAGAATGCGCGAGCAGTACTTC. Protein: CASSQGRTSGRMREQYF.

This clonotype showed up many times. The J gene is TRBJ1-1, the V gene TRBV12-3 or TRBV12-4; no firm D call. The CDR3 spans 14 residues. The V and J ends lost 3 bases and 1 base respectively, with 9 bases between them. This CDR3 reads CASSLQAGNTEAFF. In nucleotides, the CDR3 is TGTGCCAGCAGTTTGCAGGCAGGGAACACTGAAGCTTTCTTT.

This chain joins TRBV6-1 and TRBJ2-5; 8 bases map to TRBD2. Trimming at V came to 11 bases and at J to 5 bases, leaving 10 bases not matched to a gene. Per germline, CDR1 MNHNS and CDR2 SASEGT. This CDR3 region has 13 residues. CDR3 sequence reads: CACTGGVAETQYF. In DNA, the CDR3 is TGTGCCTGCACCGGGGGGGTTGCGGAGACCCAGTACTTC.